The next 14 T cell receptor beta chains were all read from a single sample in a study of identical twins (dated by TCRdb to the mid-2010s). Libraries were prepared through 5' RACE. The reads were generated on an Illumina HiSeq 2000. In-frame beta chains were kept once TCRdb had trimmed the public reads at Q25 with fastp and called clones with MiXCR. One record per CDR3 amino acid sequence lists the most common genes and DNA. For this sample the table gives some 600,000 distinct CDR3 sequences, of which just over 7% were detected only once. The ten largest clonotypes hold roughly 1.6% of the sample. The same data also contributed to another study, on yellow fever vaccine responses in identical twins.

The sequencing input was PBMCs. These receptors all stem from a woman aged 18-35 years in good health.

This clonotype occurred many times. The CDR3 DNA follows: TGTGCCACCGGGCTAGCGGGGGCCAATGAGCAGTTCTTC. Translation gives CATGLAGANEQFF. This chain links TRBV15 with TRBJ2-1, with 10 positions matching TRBD2. There are 13 residues in the CDR3. V lost 8 bases to trimming and J lost 6 bases; unmatched junction nucleotides: 4. In germline, CDR1 is LNHNV, CDR2 YYDKDF (reference sequence).

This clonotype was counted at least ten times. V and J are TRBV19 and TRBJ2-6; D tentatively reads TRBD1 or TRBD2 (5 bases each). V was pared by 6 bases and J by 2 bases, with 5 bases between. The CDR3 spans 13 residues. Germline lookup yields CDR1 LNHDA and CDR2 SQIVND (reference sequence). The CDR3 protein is CASRGAGANVLTF. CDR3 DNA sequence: TGTGCCAGTAGGGGGGCTGGGGCCAACGTCCTGACTTTC.

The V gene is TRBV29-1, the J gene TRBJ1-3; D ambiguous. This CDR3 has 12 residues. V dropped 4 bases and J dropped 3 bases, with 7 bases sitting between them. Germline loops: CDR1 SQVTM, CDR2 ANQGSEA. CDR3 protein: CSVGVVGNTIYF. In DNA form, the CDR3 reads TGCAGCGTTGGGGTGGTTGGAAACACCATATATTTT.

Written as DNA, the CDR3 is TGTGCCATCAGCTCCGGGATCGCCGCCTACGAGCAGTACGTC. Amino acids: CAISSGIAAYEQYV. This chain connects TRBV5-6 to TRBJ2-7; weak D call: TRBD2 (5 bases). Germline V gives CDR1 SGHDT, CDR2 YYEEEE. This CDR3 is 14 amino acids long.

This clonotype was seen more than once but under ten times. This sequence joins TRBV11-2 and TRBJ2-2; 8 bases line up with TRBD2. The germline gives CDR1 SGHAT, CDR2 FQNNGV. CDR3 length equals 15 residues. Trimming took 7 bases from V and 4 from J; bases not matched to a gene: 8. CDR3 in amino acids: CASNSRTSITGELFF. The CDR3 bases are TGTGCCAGCAATTCGAGGACTAGCATCACCGGGGAGCTGTTTTTT.

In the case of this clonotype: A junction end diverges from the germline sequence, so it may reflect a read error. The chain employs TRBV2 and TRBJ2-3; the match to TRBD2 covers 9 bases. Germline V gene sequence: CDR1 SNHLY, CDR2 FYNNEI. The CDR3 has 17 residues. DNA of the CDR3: TGTGCCAGCAAACCGGGACTAGCTGGCACCGCCACAGATACGCAGAATTTT. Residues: CASKPGLAGTATDTQNF.

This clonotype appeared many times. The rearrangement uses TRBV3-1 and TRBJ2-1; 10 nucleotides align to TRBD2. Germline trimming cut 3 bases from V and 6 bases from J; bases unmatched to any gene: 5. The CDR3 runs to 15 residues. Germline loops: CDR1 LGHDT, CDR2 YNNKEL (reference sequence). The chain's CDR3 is CASSHGGLAPNEQFF. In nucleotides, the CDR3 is TGTGCCAGCAGCCATGGGGGACTAGCGCCCAATGAGCAGTTCTTC.

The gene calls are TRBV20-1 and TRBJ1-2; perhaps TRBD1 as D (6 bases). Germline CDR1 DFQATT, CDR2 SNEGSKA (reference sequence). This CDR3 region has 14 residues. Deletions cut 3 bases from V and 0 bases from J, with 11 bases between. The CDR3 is CSASSRGPNYGYTF. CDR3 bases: TGCAGTGCTAGTTCCCGGGGGCCTAACTATGGCTACACCTTC.

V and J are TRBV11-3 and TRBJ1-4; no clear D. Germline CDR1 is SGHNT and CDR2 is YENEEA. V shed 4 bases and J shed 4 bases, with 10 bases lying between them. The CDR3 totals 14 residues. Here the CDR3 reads CASSSFQDNEKLFF. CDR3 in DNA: TGTGCCAGCAGCTCTTTTCAGGATAATGAAAAACTGTTTTTT.

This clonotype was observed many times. CDR3 nucleotides: TGCGCCAGCAGCCAAGTGCAAGCAAACATTCAGTACTTC. This sequence encodes CASSQVQANIQYF. The rearrangement links TRBV4-1 to TRBJ2-4; the D is unclear. V gave up 1 base and J gave up 6 bases, with 7 bases separating them. CDR3 length: 13 amino acids. Germline CDR1 reads MGHRA; CDR2 reads YSYEKL.

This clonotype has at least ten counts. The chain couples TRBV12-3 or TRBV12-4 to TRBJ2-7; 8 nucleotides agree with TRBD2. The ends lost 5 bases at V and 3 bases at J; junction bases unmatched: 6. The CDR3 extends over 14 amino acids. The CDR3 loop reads CASSAGLAFYEQYF. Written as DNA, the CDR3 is TGTGCCAGCAGTGCCGGACTAGCTTTCTACGAGCAGTACTTC.

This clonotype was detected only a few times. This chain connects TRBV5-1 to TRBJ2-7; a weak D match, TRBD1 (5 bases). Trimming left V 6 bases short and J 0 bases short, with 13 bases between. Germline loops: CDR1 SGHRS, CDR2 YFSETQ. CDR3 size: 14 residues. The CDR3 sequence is CASTRQPSSYEQYF. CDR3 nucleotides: TGCGCCAGCACCCGACAGCCCAGCTCCTACGAGCAGTACTTC.

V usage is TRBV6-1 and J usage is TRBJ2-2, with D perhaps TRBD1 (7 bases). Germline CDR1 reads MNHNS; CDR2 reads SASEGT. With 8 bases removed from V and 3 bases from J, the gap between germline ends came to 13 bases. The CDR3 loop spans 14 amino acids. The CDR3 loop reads CASSQGGDTGELFF. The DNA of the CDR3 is TGTGCCAGCTCCCAGGGGGGCGACACCGGGGAGCTGTTTTTT.

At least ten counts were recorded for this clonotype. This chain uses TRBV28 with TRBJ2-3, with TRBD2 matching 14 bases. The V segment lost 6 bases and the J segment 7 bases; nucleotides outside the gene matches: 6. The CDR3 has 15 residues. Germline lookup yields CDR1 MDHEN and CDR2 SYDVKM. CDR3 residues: CASSRLAGGLYTQYF. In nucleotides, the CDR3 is TGTGCCAGCAGCCGACTAGCGGGGGGGCTGTATACGCAGTATTTT.